This T cell receptor beta chain was identified in a study of blood T cells in healthy people across ages. Broader study findings: Expanded clonotype changes were possibly confounded by unknown donor CMV status.

A second PCR, run for about 6 to 11 cycles, used a sample-barcoded 5' primer plus a J-beta primer mix. Every molecule of cDNA carried a tag from a template-switch adaptor with 12 random nucleotides. In TCRdb, the 5' RACE reads were re-called with MiXCR into one record per CDR3 protein. The data hold approximately 830,000 distinct CDR3 sequences, with approximately 67% observed a single time. No fewer than 6 million PBMCs went into each sample. This clonotype was seen more than once but under ten times. Its antigen is not identified. This TCR was recovered from a young man in good health. The sequenced sample consisted of blood.

The CDR3 reads CASSPGGLAEAFF. The CDR3 DNA reads TGTGCCAGCAGCCCTGGTGGATTAGCTGAAGCTTTCTTT. The rearrangement links TRBV3-1 to TRBJ1-1; D call uncertain. The CDR3 totals 13 residues. In germline, CDR1 is LGHDT, CDR2 YNNKEL (reference sequence). V dropped 4 bases and J dropped 6 bases, with 12 bases sitting between them. Using reference TRBV3-1 and TRBJ1-1 for the parts outside the CDR3, the full variable domain is DTAVSQTPKYLVTQMGNDKSIKCEQNLGHDTMYWYKQDSKKFLKIMFSYNNKELIINETVPNRFSPKSPDKAHLNLHINSLELGDSAVYFCASSPGGLAEAFFGQGTRLTVV.